This TCR beta chain was sequenced in a study of CD8 T cells in acute hepatitis C reinfection. Study details: CD8+ T cells specific for HCV NS3-1073 were sequenced. Study-wide points: Overrepresentation in the naive pool did not explain the preferential TRBV04 and TRBV06 usage seen in all groups.

Measured with immunoSEQ multiplex PCR; TCRdb has only the in-frame clones, and not every one. Found here are tens of thousands of clones, just under 90% of them singletons; the top ten hold 0.5%. Time point defined: naive CD8 control sorted from an acute-time-point sample. To note about this clone: No antigen is known for it.

V lost 4 bases and J 6 bases, leaving 13 bases between the germline ends. CDR3 length: 13 amino acids. The germline gives CDR1 SGDLS, CDR2 YYNGEE. Sequenced material: naive CD8+ T cells from PBMCs. The clonotype was recovered from a man aged 25-40 years with chronic hepatitis C. J is TRBJ1-1 and V is TRBV9, with D maybe TRBD1 (6 bases). CDR3 bases: TGTGCCAGCAGCACCCATGAGGGGGCTGAAGCTTTCTTT. As protein: CASSTHEGAEAFF.